Described below is a single T cell receptor beta chain sequence and its context. The target of this receptor is not known. Per-base qualities were not stored, and no clone one base away is much larger. This record comes from a study of blood T cell repertoires in COVID-19 (dated by TCRdb to the early 2020s). About the study as a whole: Samples from collaborators originated in the United States, Italy and Spain and spanned both the acute and convalescent phases of COVID-19. The prospective study material was composed of cDNA or gDNA derived from T cells, B-cell-depleted T cells, or PBMCs. Subjects who had been exposed to COVID-19, were actively infected with it, or had recovered from it provided the deeply sampled blood TCRbeta repertoires that made up the dataset. The repertoires were released in a freely available public database meant as a resource for research on the immune response to SARS-CoV-2. Samples were obtained from the ongoing ImmuneRACE study (first 160 participants) and from 950 to 1,500 subjects provided by 6 global collaborators. A de-identified subject ID, COVID-19 status, age in years and sex were almost always included in the sample metadata. Where HLA class I and class II types were available, the types were taken from metadata supplied by the sample provider, not from assay-based typing. Broader findings and caveats from the paper: The amount of clinical and demographic metadata varied by source and participant and was provided uncurated.

The immunoSEQ Assay, a bias-controlled multiplex PCR, was used to amplify TCRbeta CDR3 regions from genomic DNA. Concerning the study's data processing: The number of nucleated cells in each sample was estimated by amplification of reference gene primers within the assay. To quantify the absolute abundance of each unique TCRbeta CDR3 rearrangement, sequence reads were collapsed and filtered. Productive Simpson clonality was computed per sample as the square root of Simpson's diversity index over productive rearrangements. The immuneACCESS repertoire file appears here via TCRdb, limited to in-frame rearrangements. These files lack a portion of the clones; in checked studies, under half of the deficit traces to unresolved V genes, and the cause of the others is not known. The V and J calls and the clone size are those of that table, but D and trimming were determined from the DNA. For this sample there are over 200,000 clones; 88% appear just once. The top ten clonotypes cover less than 3.5% of the sample.

Whole blood was collected in K2EDTA tubes by collaborating institutions according to the institutions' own protocols. For TCRbeta analysis, collaborators shipped samples in one of three forms: frozen whole blood, isolated PBMCs, or DNA extracted from either of those sample types. Trimming removed 4 bases from V and 2 bases from J, leaving 14 bases between the germline ends. CDR1 and CDR2, per the germline V gene, are KGHSH and LQKENI. The CDR3, from cysteine to phenylalanine, totals 15 residues. Only the CDR3 DNA stays, 45 bases, in frame from base 1. This chain joins TRBV18 to TRBJ1-1, and possibly TRBD1, on 6 matching bases. Source material: peripheral blood. The sequence came from a woman aged 55-70 years with acute or convalescent COVID-19. The CDR3 region reads CASSLGQGTNTEAFF. The DNA sequence is TGTGCCAGCTCACTGGGCCAGGGGACCAACACTGAAGCTTTCTTT. Extended through the reference TRBV18 and TRBJ1-1 proteins, this CDR3 yields the full variable domain: NAGVMQNPRHLVRRRGQEARLRCSPMKGHSHVYWYRQLPEEGLKFMVYLQKENIIDESGMPKERFSAEFPKEGPSILRIQQVVRGDSAAYFCASSLGQGTNTEAFFGQGTRLTVV.